This T cell receptor (beta chain) was recovered during a study of CD4 T cell repertoires in COVID-19 (dated by TCRdb to about 2021). For the study in its entirety: For cross-reactivity analysis, CFSE-low cells were expanded with IL-2 for more than nine days and were then relabeled and restimulated with spike proteins from other coronaviruses. In COVID-19-recovered individuals, the study described naturally processed CD4+ T cell responses to SARS-CoV-2 spike and nucleoprotein and used TCR Vbeta sequencing to evaluate clonal composition. Subset-level TCR Vbeta repertoire analysis of SARS-CoV-2-reactive T cells was performed in three recovered individuals. Results the study describes overall, beyond this receptor: Consistent with cross-reactivity, between 7 and 25% of SARS-CoV-2 clonotypes also showed up in secondary cultures stimulated with SARS-CoV and/or HKU1 spike. Several of the most expanded SARS-CoV-2-reactive clonotypes were shared between two or all three memory subsets, suggesting intraclonal diversification.

Points on this clone: Its antigen has not been determined. Base quality data are lacking; no much larger clone is found one base away.

According to the study, the label for this sample's time point signals: sample from a COVID-19-recovered individual after infection. Donors were patients who had recovered from mild-to-severe COVID-19. Uncultured memory T cell samples were sequenced directly after ex vivo isolation. From peripheral blood mononuclear cells, the researchers isolated CD4+ total memory, central memory, effector memory and circulating T follicular helper cells. Library preparation was by the immunoSEQ multiplex PCR assay. On the authors' methods: The Chao-Jaccard similarity index and counts of shared clonotypes were used to quantify repertoire overlap between subsets. TCRdb stores this immuneACCESS table with in-frame sequences only. Part of the clones is absent; in the studies checked, under half of the shortfall reflects unresolved V genes, and no reason is known for the rest. D and trimming come from the DNA, and the V and J calls and clone size come from that table. Present in this sample are approximately 75,000 clones, about four fifths of which were seen just once. Around 0.59% of the sample goes to the ten largest clones.

The origin of this receptor is a human donor who had COVID-19. The source material was CD4+ T cells from peripheral blood, sampled after recovery from COVID-19.

The bases are TGTGCCAGCTCTCTTCGACAGATTAGGGAATCCTACGAGCAGTACTTC. Its translation is CASSLRQIRESYEQYF. The rearranged segments are TRBV18 and TRBJ2-7, with a weak D call of TRBD1 (5 bases match). Reading the germline V gene gives CDR1 KGHSH and CDR2 LQKENI. Trimming costs V 6 bases and J 1 base, and their ends lie 19 bases apart. Spanning cysteine to phenylalanine, the CDR3 consists of 16 amino acids. Only the CDR3 part of the read is kept: 48 bases, read in frame from the first base.